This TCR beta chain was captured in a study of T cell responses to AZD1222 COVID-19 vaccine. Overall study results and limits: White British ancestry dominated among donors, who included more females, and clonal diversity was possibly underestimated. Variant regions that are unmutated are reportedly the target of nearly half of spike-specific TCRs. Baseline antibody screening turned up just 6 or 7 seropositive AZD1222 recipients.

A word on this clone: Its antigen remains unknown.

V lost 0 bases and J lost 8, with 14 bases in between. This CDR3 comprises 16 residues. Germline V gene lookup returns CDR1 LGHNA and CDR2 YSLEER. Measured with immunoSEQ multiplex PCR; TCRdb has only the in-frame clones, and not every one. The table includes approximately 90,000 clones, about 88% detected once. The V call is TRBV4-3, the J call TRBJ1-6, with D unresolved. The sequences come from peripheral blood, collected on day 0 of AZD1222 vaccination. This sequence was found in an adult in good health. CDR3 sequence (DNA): TGCGCCAGCAGCCAAGACGATAGGGTCAGCTATTCACCCCTCCACTTT. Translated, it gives CASSQDDRVSYSPLHF.